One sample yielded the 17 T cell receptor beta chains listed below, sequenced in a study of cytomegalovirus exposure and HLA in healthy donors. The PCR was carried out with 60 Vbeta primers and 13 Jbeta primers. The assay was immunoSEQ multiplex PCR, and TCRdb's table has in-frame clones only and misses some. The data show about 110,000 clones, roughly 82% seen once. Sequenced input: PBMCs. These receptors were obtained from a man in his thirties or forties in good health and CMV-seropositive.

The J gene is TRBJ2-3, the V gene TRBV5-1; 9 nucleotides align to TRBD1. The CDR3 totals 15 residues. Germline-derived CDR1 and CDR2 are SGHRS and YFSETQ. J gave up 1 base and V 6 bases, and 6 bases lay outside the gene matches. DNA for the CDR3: TGCGCCAGCAACACAGGACAGGGGCGCACAGATACGCAGTATTTT. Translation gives CASNTGQGRTDTQYF.

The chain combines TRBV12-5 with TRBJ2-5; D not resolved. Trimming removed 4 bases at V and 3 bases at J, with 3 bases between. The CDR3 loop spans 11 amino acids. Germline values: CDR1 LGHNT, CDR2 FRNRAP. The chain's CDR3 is CASGYKETQYF. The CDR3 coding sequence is TGTGCTAGTGGTTACAAAGAGACCCAGTACTTC.

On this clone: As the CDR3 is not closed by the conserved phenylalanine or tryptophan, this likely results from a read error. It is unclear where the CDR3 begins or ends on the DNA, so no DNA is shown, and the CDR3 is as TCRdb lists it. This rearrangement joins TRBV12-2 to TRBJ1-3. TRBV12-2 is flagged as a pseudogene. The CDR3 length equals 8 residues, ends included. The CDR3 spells CASRLARV.

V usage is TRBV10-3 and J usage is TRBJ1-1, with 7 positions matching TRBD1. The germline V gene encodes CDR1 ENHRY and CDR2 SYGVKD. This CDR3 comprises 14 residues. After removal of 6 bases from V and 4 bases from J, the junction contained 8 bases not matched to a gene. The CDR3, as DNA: TGTGCCATCAGACCCACACAGGGGTTCACTGAAGCTTTCTTT. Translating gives CAIRPTQGFTEAFF.

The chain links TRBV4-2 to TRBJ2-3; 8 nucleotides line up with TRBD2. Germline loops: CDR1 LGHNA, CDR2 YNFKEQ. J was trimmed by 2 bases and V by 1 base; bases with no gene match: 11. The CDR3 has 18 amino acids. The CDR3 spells CASSQVGSGGLYTDTQYF. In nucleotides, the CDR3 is TGTGCCAGCAGCCAAGTCGGGAGCGGGGGCCTATACACAGATACGCAGTATTTT.

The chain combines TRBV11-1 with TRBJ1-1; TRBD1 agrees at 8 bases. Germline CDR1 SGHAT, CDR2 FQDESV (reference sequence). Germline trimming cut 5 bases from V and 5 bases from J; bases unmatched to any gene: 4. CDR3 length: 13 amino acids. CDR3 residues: CASSPDRGTEAFF. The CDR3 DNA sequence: TGTGCCAGCAGCCCAGACAGGGGTACTGAAGCTTTCTTT.

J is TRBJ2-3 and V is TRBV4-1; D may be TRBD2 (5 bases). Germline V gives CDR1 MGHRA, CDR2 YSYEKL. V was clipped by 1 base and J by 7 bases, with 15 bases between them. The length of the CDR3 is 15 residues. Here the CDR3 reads CASSQVLAEQNTQYF. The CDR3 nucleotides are TGCGCCAGCAGCCAAGTCCTAGCAGAGCAGAATACGCAGTATTTT.

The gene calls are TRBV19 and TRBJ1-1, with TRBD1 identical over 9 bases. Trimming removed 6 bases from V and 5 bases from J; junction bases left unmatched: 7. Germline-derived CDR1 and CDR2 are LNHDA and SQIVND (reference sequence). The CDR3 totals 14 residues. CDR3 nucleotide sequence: TGTGCCAGTAGCAGCCCACAGGGGGCGACTGAAGCTTTCTTT. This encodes CASSSPQGATEAFF.

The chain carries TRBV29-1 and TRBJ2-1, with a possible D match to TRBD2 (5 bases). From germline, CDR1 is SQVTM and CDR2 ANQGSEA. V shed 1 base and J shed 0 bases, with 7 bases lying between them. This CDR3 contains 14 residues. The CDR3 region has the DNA TGCAGCGTTGAAGGAGGGAACTCCTACAATGAGCAGTTCTTC. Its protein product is CSVEGGNSYNEQFF.

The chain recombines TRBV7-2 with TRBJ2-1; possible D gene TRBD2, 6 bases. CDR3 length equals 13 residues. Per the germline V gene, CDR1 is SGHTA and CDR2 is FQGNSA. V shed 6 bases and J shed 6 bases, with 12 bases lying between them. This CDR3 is CASRDAGINEQFF. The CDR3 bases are TGTGCCAGCAGGGATGCGGGGATCAATGAGCAGTTCTTC.

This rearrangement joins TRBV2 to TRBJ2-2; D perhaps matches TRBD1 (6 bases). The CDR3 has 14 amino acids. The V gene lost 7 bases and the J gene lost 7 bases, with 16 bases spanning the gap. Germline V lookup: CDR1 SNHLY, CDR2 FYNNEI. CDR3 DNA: TGTGCCAGCACAGGGACACTACGGAACGGGGAGCTGTTTTTT. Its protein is CASTGTLRNGELFF.

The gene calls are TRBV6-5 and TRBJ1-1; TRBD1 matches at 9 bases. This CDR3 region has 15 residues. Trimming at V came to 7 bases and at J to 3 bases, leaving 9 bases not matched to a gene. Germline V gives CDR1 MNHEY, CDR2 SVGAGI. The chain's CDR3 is CASIKTGGADTEAFF. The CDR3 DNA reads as TGTGCCAGCATTAAAACAGGGGGCGCGGACACTGAAGCTTTCTTT.

In DNA, the CDR3 is TGCGCCAGCAGCTTGGAGTGGATGGGCGACCGCGGCTACACCTTC. This translates into CASSLEWMGDRGYTF. V is TRBV5-1 and J is TRBJ1-2; D not resolved. The CDR3 covers 15 residues. The germline V gene encodes CDR1 SGHRS and CDR2 YFSETQ. The V end was cut by 0 bases, the J end by 8 bases, with 17 bases between.

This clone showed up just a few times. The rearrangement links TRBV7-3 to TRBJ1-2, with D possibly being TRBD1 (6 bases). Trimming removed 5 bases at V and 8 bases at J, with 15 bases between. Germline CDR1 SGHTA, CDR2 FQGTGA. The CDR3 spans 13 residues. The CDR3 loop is CASSLGGGLGYTF. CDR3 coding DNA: TGTGCCAGCAGCCTCGGCGGGGGGCTGGGCTACACCTTC.

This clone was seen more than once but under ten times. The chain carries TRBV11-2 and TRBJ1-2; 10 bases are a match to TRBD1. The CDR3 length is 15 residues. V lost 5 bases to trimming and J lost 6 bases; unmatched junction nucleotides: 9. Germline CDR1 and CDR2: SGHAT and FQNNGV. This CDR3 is CASSHGQGVTNGYTF. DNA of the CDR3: TGTGCCAGCAGCCACGGACAGGGGGTAACGAATGGCTACACCTTC.

The CDR3 DNA reads TGCAGCGTTGAAGATGAGGGCAGGGGTAGGTACGAGCAGTACTTC. Amino acid sequence: CSVEDEGRGRYEQYF. V is TRBV29-1 and J is TRBJ2-7; possibly TRBD1 for D (6 bases). Germline V gene sequence: CDR1 SQVTM, CDR2 ANQGSEA. CDR3 size: 15 residues. Between the trimmed V and J ends, which lost 0 bases and 4 bases, there was a span of 16 bases.

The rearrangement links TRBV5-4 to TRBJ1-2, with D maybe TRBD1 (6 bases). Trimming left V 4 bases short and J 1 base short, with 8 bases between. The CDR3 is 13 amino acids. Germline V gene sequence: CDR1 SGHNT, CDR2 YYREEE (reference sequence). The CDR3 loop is CASSPDSNYGYTF. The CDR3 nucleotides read TGTGCCAGCAGCCCGGACAGTAACTATGGCTACACCTTC.